This TCR beta chain derives from a study of blood T cell repertoires in COVID-19. On the study more broadly: Spain, Italy and the United States supplied samples that represented acute and convalescent COVID-19. From T cells, B-cell-depleted T cells, or PBMCs came the material, which was cDNA or gDNA.

Trimming shortened V by 1 base and J by 5 bases, and 6 bases separated the two germline ends. The CDR3 is 14 amino acids. CDR1 is LGHDT and CDR2 is YNNKEL in the germline V gene (reference sequence). Per the authors' pipeline: Estimates of nucleated cell counts were drawn from the amplification of reference gene primers. Clones were read by immunoSEQ multiplex PCR, and TCRdb kept only the in-frame ones, dropping some. D and trimming come from the DNA, and the V and J calls and clone size come from that table. The table records 150,000 to 200,000 clones, approximately 86% of them present only once. The origin of this receptor is a woman aged 80 or over with acute or convalescent COVID-19. This rearrangement joins TRBV3-1 (or the pseudogene TRBV3-2) to TRBJ1-6, with D unclear. Sequencing input: peripheral blood. This CDR3 is CASSQGTNNSPLHF. The DNA of the CDR3 is TGTGCCAGCAGCCAAGGCACAAATAATTCACCCCTCCACTTT.